This T cell receptor beta chain appears in the sequencing data of a study of T cells in Graves' hyperthyroidism and ophthalmopathy. Details on this clonotype: Its antigen is unknown.

Pregnant or lactating patients were excluded, as were those with uncontrolled infection or other autoimmune disease. RNA transcripts served as the template for amplifying TCR beta CDR3 regions. The HTBI set primed first-round TCR CDR3 RT-PCR. TCRdb fed the multiplex PCR reads into MiXCR, producing one record per CDR3 protein. Of about 520,000 distinct CDR3 sequences listed, around a quarter are singletons. General study findings and limits: The majority of expanded thyroid clonotypes above 0.001 also appeared in blood.

This receptor was taken from a woman aged 25-40 years with Graves' ophthalmopathy. The sample taken for sequencing was blood.

The CDR3 nucleotides read TGTGCCAGCAGTTTTCCCCAAGTCAGGGAGCGGATGACTGAAGCTTTCTTT. It encodes CASSFPQVRERMTEAFF. The rearrangement joins TRBV28 to TRBJ1-1, with a tentative D call TRBD1 (5 bases). Germline V CDR1 and CDR2: MDHEN, SYDVKM. V shed 3 bases and J shed 5 bases, with 22 bases lying between them. The CDR3 totals 17 residues.